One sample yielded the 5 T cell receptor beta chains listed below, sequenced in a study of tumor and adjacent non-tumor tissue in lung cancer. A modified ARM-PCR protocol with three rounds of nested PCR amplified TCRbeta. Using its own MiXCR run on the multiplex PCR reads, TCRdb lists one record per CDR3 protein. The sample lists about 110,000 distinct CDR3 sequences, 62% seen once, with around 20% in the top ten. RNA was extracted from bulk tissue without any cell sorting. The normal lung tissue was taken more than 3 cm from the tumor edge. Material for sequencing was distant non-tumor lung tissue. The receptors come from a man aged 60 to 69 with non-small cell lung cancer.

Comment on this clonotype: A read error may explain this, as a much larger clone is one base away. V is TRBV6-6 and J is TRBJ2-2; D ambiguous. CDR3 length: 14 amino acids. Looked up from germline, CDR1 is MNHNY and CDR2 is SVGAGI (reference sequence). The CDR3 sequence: CDSSYDKNTGELFF. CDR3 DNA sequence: TGTGACAGCAGTTACGACAAGAACACCGGGGAGCTGTTTTTT.

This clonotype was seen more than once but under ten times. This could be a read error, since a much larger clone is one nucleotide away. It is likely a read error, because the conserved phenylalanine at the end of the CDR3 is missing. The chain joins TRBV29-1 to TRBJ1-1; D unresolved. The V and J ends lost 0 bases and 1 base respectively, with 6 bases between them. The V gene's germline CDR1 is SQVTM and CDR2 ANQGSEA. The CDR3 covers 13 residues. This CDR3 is CSVEDGGNTEAFL. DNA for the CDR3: TGCAGCGTTGAAGACGGCGGGAACACTGAAGCTTTCCTT.

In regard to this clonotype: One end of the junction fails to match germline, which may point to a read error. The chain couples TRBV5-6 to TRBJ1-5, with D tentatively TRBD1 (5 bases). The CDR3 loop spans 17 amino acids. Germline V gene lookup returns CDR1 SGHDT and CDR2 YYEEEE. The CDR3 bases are TGTGCCAACAGCTACCAGGGAGCAAGGGGTGTTAATCAGCCCCAGCATTTT. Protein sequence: CANSYQGARGVNQPQHF.

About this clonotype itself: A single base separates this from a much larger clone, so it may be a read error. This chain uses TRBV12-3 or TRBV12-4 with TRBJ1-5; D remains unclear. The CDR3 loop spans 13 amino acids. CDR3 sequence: CASSLSQPQPRHF. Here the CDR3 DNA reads TGTGCCAGCAGTTTATCCCAACCTCAGCCCCGGCATTTT.

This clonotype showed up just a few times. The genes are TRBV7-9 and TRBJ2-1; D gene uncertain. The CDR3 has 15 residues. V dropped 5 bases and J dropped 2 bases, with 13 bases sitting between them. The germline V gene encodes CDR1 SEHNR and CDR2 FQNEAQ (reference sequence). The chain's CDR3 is CASSPLFNPYNEQFF. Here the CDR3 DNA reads TGTGCCAGCAGCCCCCTCTTCAACCCCTACAATGAGCAGTTCTTC. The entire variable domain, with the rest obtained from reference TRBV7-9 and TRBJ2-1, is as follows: DTGVSQNPRHKITKRGQNVTFRCDPISEHNRLYWYRQTLGQGPEFLTYFQNEAQLEKSRLLSDRFSAERPKGSFSTLEIQRTEQGDSAMYLCASSPLFNPYNEQFFGPGTRLTVL.